The text below deals with one TCR beta chain. Its target is unknown. Data came from immunoSEQ multiplex PCR; TCRdb stores just in-frame clones and leaves some out. The sample records about 27,000 clones, 55% to 75% being singletons. Genomic DNA in a quantity of roughly 2.2 micrograms was derived from cryopreserved PBMCs for TCR beta libraries. This CDR3 is 13 amino acids long. The germline V and J ends were trimmed by 6 bases and 3 bases, with 12 bases remaining between them. The germline gives CDR1 MDHEN, CDR2 SYDVKM. These data belong to a study of cytotoxic CD8 clonotypes in ibrutinib-treated CLL. The study, taken as a whole, reports: Few clonotypes were public, and these shrank or held steady under treatment. Clonality showed a rise at ibrutinib response that reversed toward baseline at progression. In sustained-remission versus progressing patients, sampling times differed.

This receptor was obtained from a human donor with chronic lymphocytic leukemia. Sample: PBMCs, taken after 24 months of ibrutinib treatment. This chain links TRBV28 with TRBJ2-7; D assignment may be TRBD1 or TRBD2 (5 bases each). CDR3 nucleotide sequence: TGTGCCAGCAGCCCGCCGGGGCTCTACGAGCAGTACTTC. Translating it yields CASSPPGLYEQYF. Complete variable domain (other parts from reference TRBV28 and TRBJ2-7): DVKVTQSSRYLVKRTGEKVFLECVQDMDHENMFWYRQDPGLGLRLIYFSYDVKMKEKGDIPEGYSVSREKKERFSLILESASTNQTSMYLCASSPPGLYEQYFGPGTRLTVT.